This note documents a single TCR beta chain sequence. This clone was recorded once. There is no known antigen for this receptor. The record has no base qualities; no much larger clone is one base away. The sample comes from a study of T cell responses to AZD1222 COVID-19 vaccine (dated by TCRdb to the early 2020s). Regarding the complete study: A total of 233 trial participants underwent TCR sequencing, of whom some 200 had received two doses of AZD1222 and roughly 26 had received two doses of the MenACWY control vaccine. Enrollment into the trials was organized by age into subgroups of 18-55, 56-69 and 70-plus years, and those subgroups contained approximately 150, 30 and 60 TCR-sequenced participants, respectively.

Deletion took 3 bases off V and 2 bases off J, with a span of 8 bases between the germline ends. Sequences LNHDA (CDR1) and SQIVND (CDR2) are obtained from the germline V gene (reference sequence). The CDR3 covers 14 residues, taking in both the cysteine and the phenylalanine. The sequence is cut down to CDR3 DNA, 42 bases in frame from base 1. What the study reported, not specific to this receptor: Reportedly, close to half of the unique spike-specific TCRs recognized epitopes lying outside the regions that are mutated in the B.1.351 and B.1.1.7 variants. The whole spike protein was spanned by vaccine-associated CD4 TCRs, and dominant responses were seen in regions 160-218 and 743-854. Most participants were white British and females outnumbered males, and the authors suggested that clonal diversity may have been underestimated. Conclusions about previously exposed vaccinees are limited because only a handful of AZD1222 recipients were SARS-CoV-2 seropositive at baseline. Spike-specific TCR breadth and depth rose significantly after two AZD1222 doses compared with day 0 and with MenACWY recipients. Because no samples from the day 14 peak response were available, repertoires could be characterized only after the peak T cell response. The 56-69-year group was small, and its depth increase did not reach significance, likely because of low power.

The CDR3 regions of human TCRbeta chains were subjected to immunosequencing. As for the authors' bioinformatics: Repertoire TCRs were checked for matches against a reference library of SARS-CoV-2-specific TCRs that had been generated using the MIRA antigen-specificity platform. Breadth meant the fraction of unique TCRs that were SARS-CoV-2-associated, whereas depth meant the fraction of total T cells that were SARS-CoV-2-associated. Using the MIRA data, every spike-specific TCR was mapped to the spike region that the TCR reacted to and assigned to either a CD4 or a CD8 class. Log10-transformed breadth and depth values were compared by one-way ANOVA with Sidak's multiple comparisons tests. TCRdb provides this immuneACCESS table in a form limited to in-frame rearrangements. Some clones are lacking; in checked studies, under half of them reflect an unresolved V gene, and why the rest are absent is not known. V, J and clone size are taken as reported in that table, and D and trimming were inferred from the DNA itself. In all, the sample holds under 150,000 clones, and about nine tenths of those were seen once. The biggest ten clones account for roughly 1% of the sample.

In the paper's terms, the time point label means: about 28 days (+/-7) after the second vaccine dose. Because spike-specific TCR depth and breadth did not differ between the two schedules, AZD1222 recipients who got a second dose at roughly 4 weeks were pooled with those who got a second dose at roughly 12 weeks. Samples from vaccinated people were obtained from the UK trials COV001 and COV002, which included a single-blind randomized controlled phase 2/3 trial of AZD1222 (ChAdOx1 nCoV-19) in healthy adults. For TCRbeta chain sequencing, PBMC samples from trial participants were taken at day 0 and at day 28 after the second dose.

The specimen comprised peripheral blood, sampled 28 days after the second AZD1222 dose. The receptor comes from an adult who received the AZD1222 COVID-19 vaccine. Rearrangement joined TRBV19 to TRBJ1-5; TRBD1 is perhaps the D gene, given 5 matching bases. The sequence in DNA is TGTGCCAGTAGTATGGACAACGGCAATCAGCCCCAGCATTTT. The encoded protein is CASSMDNGNQPQHF. With the rest looked up from the reference TRBV19 and TRBJ1-5 genes rather than sequenced, the full variable domain is DGGITQSPKYLFRKEGQNVTLSCEQNLNHDAMYWYRQDPGQGLRLIYYSQIVNDFQKGDIAEGYSVSREKKESFPLTVTSAQKNPTAFYLCASSMDNGNQPQHFGDGTRLSIL.